Sequencing of this T cell receptor (beta chain) was carried out in a study of blood T cell repertoires in COVID-19 (dated by TCRdb to about 2020). Concerning the study at large: Samples from collaborators originated in the United States, Italy and Spain and spanned both the acute and convalescent phases of COVID-19. The prospective study material was composed of cDNA or gDNA derived from T cells, B-cell-depleted T cells, or PBMCs. Subjects who had been exposed to COVID-19, were actively infected with it, or had recovered from it provided the deeply sampled blood TCRbeta repertoires that made up the dataset. The repertoires were released in a freely available public database meant as a resource for research on the immune response to SARS-CoV-2. Samples were obtained from the ongoing ImmuneRACE study (first 160 participants) and from over a thousand subjects provided by 6 global collaborators. The sample metadata nearly always contained a de-identified subject ID, COVID-19 status, age in years and sex. Where available, HLA class I and class II types were taken from metadata supplied by the sample provider and were not determined by assay-based typing. Here is what the overall study found, with its caveats: The quantity of clinical and demographic metadata differed by source and by participant and was supplied without curation.

Between the V and J ends, shortened by 5 bases and 2 bases respectively, the junction contains 7 bases. Reading the germline V gene (reference sequence) gives CDR1 DFQATT and CDR2 SNEGSKA. Including cysteine and phenylalanine, the CDR3 has 11 amino acids. Of the read, only the CDR3 DNA is kept; its 33 bases are in frame from base 1. Enrolling through a virtual design, the prospective study's participants ranged in age from roughly 18 to 89 years and lived across some 23 United States geographic areas. To assign participants to cohorts, the prospective study relied on clinical history that participants themselves reported in a screening survey and a study questionnaire. ImmuneRACE Cohort 3 recovered participants were defined by two consecutive negative NP/OP PCR tests, healthcare professional clearance, or symptom resolution. In the prospective study, mobile phlebotomists collected whole blood, serum and a nasopharyngeal or oropharyngeal swab from each participant. Over a roughly two-month period, participants in the prospective study had the option of providing additional blood draws and questionnaires. Prospective study blood samples were shipped either frozen or at room temperature before DNA extraction.

For this clone: Its antigen is currently not known. Base quality data are lacking; no much larger clone is found one base away.

TCRbeta CDR3 regions were amplified from genomic DNA by means of the immunoSEQ Assay, a bias-controlled multiplex PCR. The paper's processing steps were these. The number of nucleated cells in each sample was estimated by amplification of reference gene primers within the assay. Sequence reads were collapsed and filtered to measure the absolute abundance of every unique TCRbeta CDR3 rearrangement. Productive Simpson clonality was computed per sample as the square root of Simpson's diversity index over productive rearrangements. TCRdb obtained this table from immuneACCESS and retained in-frame rearrangements with V and J assigned. These tables miss some clones; where compared with another copy, unresolved V genes account for less than half of the shortfall, and the remainder is unexplained. V and J calls and clone size follow that table, whereas D and trimming were derived from the DNA. The sample profile shows about 310,000 clones; about 89% of them were found once. The ten largest clones add up to over 8% of the sample.

The receptor's source is a woman aged 40 to 49 who had recovered from COVID-19. Sequencing input: PBMCs or T cells enriched from blood (not recorded which). Rearrangement joined TRBV20-1 to TRBJ2-7, with TRBD2 tentatively as D gene (6 bases match). The CDR3 here reads CSAGGTYEQYF. DNA sequence: TGCAGTGCTGGGGGGACCTACGAGCAGTACTTC.